This is a list of T cell receptor beta chains from one sample in a study of T cells in Graves' hyperthyroidism and ophthalmopathy. TCRdb reprocessed the multiplex PCR reads via MiXCR and lists one record per CDR3 protein. This table has 500,000 to 650,000 distinct CDR3 sequences, more than 12% appearing once. Sequencing was performed on blood. These receptors all come from a woman aged 45-65 years with Graves' ophthalmopathy. CDR3s include the opening cysteine and the closing phenylalanine or tryptophan. The order of the fields is V gene, D gene, J gene, clone size, CDR3 protein, CDR3 DNA. The D gene is left open where the match is weak. Some rows mark clone size as missing; the rest say once, few, many or name a class of expanded clone.

v_call: TRBV30; d_call: NA; j_call: TRBJ1-6; clone_size: many; cdr3_aa: CASTGKSPLHF; cdr3_nt: TGTGCCTCCACAGGGAAATCACCCCTCCACTTT
v_call: TRBV4-3; d_call: NA; j_call: TRBJ2-7; clone_size: few; cdr3_aa: CASSQAGFPYEQYF; cdr3_nt: TGCGCCAGCAGCCAAGCTGGGTTCCCCTACGAGCAGTACTTC
v_call: TRBV19; d_call: NA; j_call: TRBJ1-5; clone_size: few; cdr3_aa: CASSIMDSNQPQHF; cdr3_nt: TGTGCCAGTAGTATCATGGATAGCAATCAGCCCCAGCATTTT
v_call: TRBV12-3/TRBV12-4; d_call: TRBD2; j_call: TRBJ2-2; clone_size: NA; cdr3_aa: CASSEPGLAGGVELFF; cdr3_nt: TGTGCCAGCAGTGAGCCGGGACTAGCGGGAGGTGTGGAGCTGTTTTTT
v_call: TRBV24-1; d_call: NA; j_call: TRBJ2-1; clone_size: few; cdr3_aa: CATSGKDNEQFF; cdr3_nt: TGTGCCACCAGTGGCAAGGACAATGAGCAGTTCTTC
v_call: TRBV28; d_call: TRBD2; j_call: TRBJ2-1; clone_size: many; cdr3_aa: CASSPVRGGRARNEQFF; cdr3_nt: TGTGCCAGCAGTCCGGTGAGGGGCGGGAGGGCCCGCAATGAGCAGTTCTTC
v_call: TRBV19; d_call: NA; j_call: TRBJ2-1; clone_size: few; cdr3_aa: CASSSGYSSYNEQFF; cdr3_nt: TGTGCCAGTAGTTCGGGATACAGCTCCTACAATGAGCAGTTCTTC
v_call: TRBV27; d_call: TRBD2; j_call: TRBJ2-1; clone_size: many; cdr3_aa: CASRPAGVGYNEQFF; cdr3_nt: TGTGCCAGCAGACCGGCGGGAGTGGGGTACAATGAGCAGTTCTTC
v_call: TRBV20-1; d_call: TRBD1; j_call: TRBJ1-2; clone_size: NA; cdr3_aa: CSARDLQGVDGYTF; cdr3_nt: TGCAGTGCTAGAGATCTTCAGGGGGTGGATGGCTACACCTTC
v_call: TRBV20-1; d_call: TRBD1; j_call: TRBJ2-7; clone_size: many; cdr3_aa: CSAKVRDSPSYEQYF; cdr3_nt: TGCAGTGCCAAGGTTCGGGACAGTCCATCCTACGAGCAGTACTTC
v_call: TRBV14; d_call: NA; j_call: TRBJ1-6; clone_size: NA; cdr3_aa: CASSPRGGASPLHF; cdr3_nt: TGTGCCAGCAGCCCGCGGGGGGGCGCCTCACCCCTCCACTTT
v_call: TRBV28; d_call: NA; j_call: TRBJ1-2; clone_size: NA; cdr3_aa: CASSLVNNYGYTF; cdr3_nt: TGTGCCAGCAGTTTGGTGAATAACTATGGCTACACCTTC
v_call: TRBV5-1; d_call: TRBD1; j_call: TRBJ2-4; clone_size: few; cdr3_aa: CASSQSDRAAKNIQYF; cdr3_nt: TGCGCCAGCAGCCAATCCGACAGGGCGGCCAAAAACATTCAGTACTTC
v_call: TRBV15; d_call: TRBD1; j_call: TRBJ1-4; clone_size: few; cdr3_aa: CATSNLGGTNEKLFF; cdr3_nt: TGTGCCACCAGCAACTTAGGGGGCACTAATGAAAAACTGTTTTTT
v_call: TRBV6-2/TRBV6-3; d_call: TRBD2; j_call: TRBJ2-1; clone_size: NA; cdr3_aa: CASSYRGLAGDSYNEQFF; cdr3_nt: TGTGCCAGCAGTTACAGGGGACTAGCGGGCGACTCCTACAATGAGCAGTTCTTC
v_call: TRBV10-3; d_call: TRBD1; j_call: TRBJ2-7; clone_size: many; cdr3_aa: CAISEFIGMTGQYEQYF; cdr3_nt: TGTGCCATCAGTGAGTTTATTGGGATGACAGGGCAGTACGAGCAGTACTTC
v_call: TRBV7-2; d_call: TRBD1; j_call: TRBJ1-6; clone_size: many; cdr3_aa: CASSLRQGGSPLHF; cdr3_nt: TGTGCCAGCAGTTTACGACAGGGTGGCTCACCCCTCCACTTT
v_call: TRBV3-1; d_call: NA; j_call: TRBJ1-3; clone_size: NA; cdr3_aa: CASSQVDRSLSGNTIYF; cdr3_nt: TGTGCCAGCAGCCAAGTGGACCGTTCTCTCTCTGGAAACACCATATATTTT
v_call: TRBV11-2; d_call: NA; j_call: TRBJ2-2; clone_size: few; cdr3_aa: CASSLTGARAPGELFF; cdr3_nt: TGTGCCAGCAGCTTAACGGGCGCGCGGGCCCCCGGGGAGCTGTTTTTT
v_call: TRBV6-2/TRBV6-3; d_call: NA; j_call: TRBJ2-7; clone_size: many; cdr3_aa: CASSYHLAAGYEQYF; cdr3_nt: TGTGCCAGCAGTTACCATCTGGCGGCGGGCTACGAGCAGTACTTC
v_call: TRBV5-6; d_call: TRBD1; j_call: TRBJ2-7; clone_size: many; cdr3_aa: CASSWTGESYEQYF; cdr3_nt: TGTGCCAGCAGCTGGACAGGTGAATCCTACGAGCAGTACTTC